What follows are 32 T cell receptor beta chains derived from one specimen sequenced in a study of blood T cell repertoires in COVID-19. The table came from immunoSEQ multiplex PCR; TCRdb's copy has only in-frame clones and leaves some out. The sample lists just over 150,000 clones; about 88% were seen once. Sequencing used peripheral blood. These receptors all come from a woman aged 70-85 years with acute or convalescent COVID-19.

The chain uses TRBV4-3 and TRBJ2-3; possibly TRBD1 for D (6 bases). The CDR3 has 15 residues. Per germline, CDR1 LGHNA and CDR2 YSLEER. V lost 1 base to trimming and J lost 4 bases, with 12 bases between them. CDR3 DNA sequence: TGCGCCAGCAGCCAAGGGGACCCAGGGGCAGATACGCAGTATTTT. This sequence encodes CASSQGDPGADTQYF.

The chain uses TRBV11-2 and TRBJ2-2; possibly TRBD2 for D (7 bases). V lost 5 bases to trimming and J lost 0 bases, with 16 bases between them. The CDR3 sequence is 17 residues long. Per the germline V gene, CDR1 is SGHAT and CDR2 is FQNNGV. The CDR3 DNA reads as TGTGCCAGCAGCCCGCGTGGCGGGGGCGCGAACACCGGGGAGCTGTTTTTT. It translates to CASSPRGGGANTGELFF.

This clone was seen only a few times. A read error may produce the germline difference seen at one junction end. The chain has TRBV6-6 and TRBJ2-3; TRBD1 aligns across 8 bases. Germline CDR1 MNHNY, CDR2 SVGAGI (reference sequence). The CDR3 spans 13 residues. The CDR3 spells CASSLLGTGTQYF. CDR3 coding DNA: TGTGCCAGCAGCCTACTGGGGACAGGTACGCAGTATTTT.

This chain links TRBV3-1 (or the pseudogene TRBV3-2) with TRBJ2-3, with 10 bases fitting TRBD2. The CDR3 runs to 19 residues. The trim removed 0 bases at V and 0 bases at J, leaving 9 bases unmatched. The V gene's germline CDR1 is LGHDT and CDR2 YNNKEL (reference sequence). The CDR3 reads CASSQDGLAGVASTDTQYF. CDR3 coding DNA: TGTGCCAGCAGCCAAGATGGGCTAGCGGGGGTCGCTAGCACAGATACGCAGTATTTT.

The J gene is TRBJ1-5, the V gene TRBV7-2, with TRBD1 as a possible D gene (6 bases). The CDR3 is 15 amino acids. Deletions cut 3 bases from V and 5 bases from J, with 14 bases between. Germline loops: CDR1 SGHTA, CDR2 FQGNSA. The CDR3 sequence: CASSFDRWLDQPQHF. The CDR3 nucleotides read TGTGCCAGCAGCTTCGACAGGTGGTTGGATCAGCCCCAGCATTTT.

This clone has a single count. The rearrangement uses TRBV19 and TRBJ1-1; D is unclear. Between the trimmed V and J ends, which lost 7 bases and 8 bases, there was a span of 14 bases. Germline V gene lookup returns CDR1 LNHDA and CDR2 SQIVND (reference sequence). This CDR3 comprises 12 residues. CDR3 residues: CASKWRAREAFF. The DNA of the CDR3 is TGTGCCAGTAAGTGGAGAGCGAGAGAAGCTTTCTTT.

This clone came up once. Relative to the germline gene, one junction end is altered; a read error may explain this. The V and J genes are TRBV29-1 and TRBJ2-5, with 14 bases that match TRBD2. This CDR3 has 15 residues. The V gene's germline CDR1 is SQVTM and CDR2 ANQGSEA. CDR3 sequence: CSVAGTSGGKEAQYF. CDR3 coding DNA: TGCAGCGTTGCCGGGACTAGCGGGGGAAAAGAGGCCCAGTACTTC. Supplemented by reference TRBV29-1 and TRBJ2-5, the full variable domain reads SAVISQKPSRDICQRGTSLTIQCQVDSQVTMMFWYRQQPGQSLTLIATANQGSEATYESGFVIDKFPISRPNLTFSTLTVSNMSPEDSSIYLCSVAGTSGGKEAQYFGPGTRLLVL.

This clone was counted only a few times. J is TRBJ2-7 and V is TRBV3-1 (or the pseudogene TRBV3-2); a possible D gene is TRBD1 (6 bases). This CDR3 spans 13 amino acids. Per the germline V gene, CDR1 is LGHDT and CDR2 is YNNKEL (reference sequence). Trimming cost V 3 bases and J 3 bases, with 9 bases left between them. The CDR3 reads CASSQAGVYEQYV. The CDR3 DNA follows: TGTGCCAGCAGCCAGGCAGGGGTCTACGAGCAGTACGTC.

The rearrangement links TRBV7-3 to TRBJ1-1; D remains unclear. CDR3 length: 13 residues. V was trimmed by 5 bases and J by 8 bases, leaving 15 bases between them. CDR1 is SGHTA and CDR2 is FQGTGA in the germline V gene. The CDR3 sequence is CASSLQPGSEAFF. The DNA of the CDR3 is TGTGCCAGCAGCCTTCAACCGGGGTCGGAAGCTTTCTTT.

This clone has a single count. The V call is TRBV20-1, the J call TRBJ1-6; D is unclear. CDR1 and CDR2 (germline): DFQATT, SNEGSKA (reference sequence). The CDR3 covers 9 residues. CDR3 sequence reads: CRVDSPLHF. CDR3 coding DNA: TGCAGAGTAGATTCACCCCTCCACTTT.

This clone appeared once. The genes are TRBV5-4 and TRBJ1-6, with D possibly being TRBD1 (5 bases). Germline V lookup: CDR1 SGHNT, CDR2 YYREEE (reference sequence). This CDR3 has 15 amino acids. With 4 bases removed from V and 10 bases from J, the gap between germline ends came to 18 bases. The CDR3 nucleotides read TGTGCCAGCAGCCCCACTTACGGGGGTTCCTCACCCCTCCACTTT. This codes for CASSPTYGGSSPLHF.

The chain carries TRBV5-1 and TRBJ1-1; TRBD1 might be the D (5 bases). CDR1 SGHRS and CDR2 YFSETQ come from the germline V gene. The CDR3 totals 15 residues. V lost 4 bases to trimming and J lost 5 bases, with 18 bases between them. As DNA, the CDR3 is TGCGCCAGCAGCAAGGGATTCTTGGAGGGGACTGAAGCTTTCTTT. It yields the protein CASSKGFLEGTEAFF.

The CDR3 coding sequence is TGTGCCAGTAGTAAGAGCAAACTGGAGGGCTACACCTTC. Its translation: CASSKSKLEGYTF. The chain combines TRBV19 with TRBJ1-2; D unclear. The CDR3 consists of 13 residues. Germline-derived CDR1 and CDR2 are LNHDA and SQIVND (reference sequence). V dropped 4 bases and J dropped 8 bases, with 14 bases sitting between them.

The chain uses TRBV5-4 and TRBJ2-7; tentatively, D is TRBD2 (6 bases). The V gene lost 0 bases and the J gene lost 2 bases, with 12 bases spanning the gap. The CDR3 runs to 15 residues. The V gene's germline CDR1 is SGHNT and CDR2 YYREEE (reference sequence). The CDR3 DNA is TGTGCCAGCAGCTTGGGGGCGGGGTCCCCCTACGAGCAGTACTTC. It translates to CASSLGAGSPYEQYF.

The chain couples TRBV2 to TRBJ1-2, with 9 positions matching TRBD1. With 6 bases clipped from V and 4 bases from J, the junction kept 3 bases outside the gene matches. Per the germline V gene, CDR1 is SNHLY and CDR2 is FYNNEI. This CDR3 contains 13 residues. The DNA of the CDR3 is TGTGCCAGCAGCGCACAGGGGGCCTATGGCTACACCTTC. Residues: CASSAQGAYGYTF.

This chain joins TRBV28 and TRBJ1-6; 7 bases agree with TRBD1. The J segment lost 9 bases and the V segment lost 6 bases, leaving 5 bases of the junction unmatched. The CDR3 runs 13 residues. From germline, CDR1 is MDHEN and CDR2 SYDVKM. This CDR3 is CASRQGWGSPLHF. The DNA of the CDR3 is TGTGCCAGCAGACAGGGGTGGGGTTCACCCCTCCACTTT.

The chain links TRBV11-1 to TRBJ1-1; 7 bases are shared with TRBD1. The junction had 9 bases not matched to a gene; V was cut back by 2 bases and J by 6 bases. This CDR3 spans 15 amino acids. Per the germline V gene, CDR1 is SGHAT and CDR2 is FQDESV (reference sequence). Here the CDR3 DNA reads TGTGCCAGCAGCTTACTCCGGACAGGTCGATCTGAAGCTTTCTTT. Translated, it gives CASSLLRTGRSEAFF.

The gene calls are TRBV7-8 and TRBJ1-5; the D is unclear. The germline gives CDR1 SGHVS, CDR2 FQNEAQ. This CDR3 contains 17 residues. V lost 5 bases and J 2 bases, leaving 19 bases between the germline ends. CDR3 nucleotide sequence: TGTGCCAGCAGCCCCCGAGAGGGATGGAAGGGCAATCAGCCCCAGCATTTT. Protein product: CASSPREGWKGNQPQHF.

The V call is TRBV28, the J call TRBJ1-1, with D perhaps TRBD1 (6 bases). Trimming removed 6 bases from V and 3 bases from J, with 14 bases in between. CDR1 MDHEN and CDR2 SYDVKM come from the germline V gene. CDR3 length: 14 amino acids. The DNA of the CDR3 is TGTGCCAGCAGGTCCTCAGGGGTTTACACTGAAGCTTTCTTT. This translates into CASRSSGVYTEAFF. The entire variable domain, with the rest obtained from reference TRBV28 and TRBJ1-1, is as follows: DVKVTQSSRYLVKRTGEKVFLECVQDMDHENMFWYRQDPGLGLRLIYFSYDVKMKEKGDIPEGYSVSREKKERFSLILESASTNQTSMYLCASRSSGVYTEAFFGQGTRLTVV.

The V call is TRBV7-2, the J call TRBJ2-1, with a tentative D call TRBD1 (6 bases). Germline V gives CDR1 SGHTA, CDR2 FQGNSA. The CDR3 has 13 residues. V lost 5 bases to trimming and J lost 9 bases, with 14 bases between them. The CDR3 coding sequence is TGTGCCAGCAGCCTTTCAGGGGTTGGTGAGCAGTTCTTC. It is translated as CASSLSGVGEQFF.

The gene calls are TRBV6-5 and TRBJ2-1, with TRBD2 as a possible D gene (6 bases). The CDR3 length is 13 residues. The germline gives CDR1 MNHEY, CDR2 SVGAGI. V lost 2 bases and J lost 4, with 6 bases in between. The CDR3 protein is CASSYGGYNEQFF. The CDR3 DNA is TGTGCCAGCAGTTACGGGGGGTACAATGAGCAGTTCTTC.

The V and J genes are TRBV9 and TRBJ2-5; 15 bases are a match to TRBD2. The junction had 4 bases not matched to a gene; V was cut back by 4 bases and J by 3 bases. Germline V gene sequence: CDR1 SGDLS, CDR2 YYNGEE. The CDR3 consists of 16 residues. CDR3 sequence: CASSYRTSGGEETQYF. CDR3 nucleotide sequence: TGTGCCAGCAGCTACCGGACTAGCGGGGGGGAAGAGACCCAGTACTTC.

V and J are TRBV5-1 and TRBJ2-1; D possibly corresponds to TRBD1 (5 bases). This CDR3 is built from 14 residues. CDR1 is SGHRS, CDR2 YFSETQ, per germline. The V end lost 3 bases, the J end lost 7 bases, and 14 bases lay between the germline ends. The CDR3 DNA reads TGCGCCAGCAGCTCCCTGGGGCCAGGTAATGAGCAGTTCTTC. Translation: CASSSLGPGNEQFF.

In nucleotides, the CDR3 is TGCGCCGGTAGAGCAGATACAGGCCAAGAGACCCAGTACTTC. This translates into CAGRADTGQETQYF. V gene TRBV5-1 combines with J gene TRBJ2-5; TRBD1 is a possible D gene (5 bases). This CDR3 has 14 residues. Germline CDR1 SGHRS, CDR2 YFSETQ. V shed 10 bases and J shed 1 base, with 17 bases lying between them.

This clone was detected a few times. CDR3 loop: CASTQRGGTEAFF. The CDR3 bases are TGTGCCAGCACCCAGAGGGGGGGCACTGAAGCTTTCTTT. This chain links TRBV12-3 or TRBV12-4 with TRBJ1-1; tentatively, D is TRBD1 (6 bases). V was trimmed by 7 bases and J by 4 bases, leaving 13 bases between them. The length of the CDR3 is 13 residues.

The genes are TRBV5-1 and TRBJ1-2; TRBD1 matches at 10 bases. Germline assignment: CDR1 SGHRS and CDR2 YFSETQ. The trim removed 4 bases at V and 8 bases at J, leaving 8 bases unmatched. CDR3 size: 14 residues. The chain's CDR3 is CASSATTGGEGYTF. The DNA of the CDR3 is TGCGCCAGCAGCGCCACGACAGGGGGCGAAGGCTACACCTTC.

The V and J genes are TRBV4-1 and TRBJ2-2; TRBD1 is a possible D gene (6 bases). From germline, CDR1 is MGHRA and CDR2 YSYEKL. Trimming left V 0 bases short and J 0 bases short, with 14 bases between. This CDR3 is built from 18 residues. The CDR3 DNA follows: TGCGCCAGCAGCCAAGAAGACCTCGCAGGGGCGAACACCGGGGAGCTGTTTTTT. Protein sequence: CASSQEDLAGANTGELFF.

The chain couples TRBV6-6 to TRBJ2-1, with 9 bases matching TRBD1. The germline CDR1 and CDR2 sequences are MNHNY and SVGAGI (reference sequence). With V trimmed by 0 bases and J by 7 bases, 7 bases remained unmatched. The CDR3 covers 16 residues. The CDR3 region is CASSYSWDRVRNEQFF. The CDR3 DNA sequence: TGTGCCAGCAGTTACTCGTGGGACAGGGTTAGGAATGAGCAGTTCTTC.

The chain is built from TRBV7-2 and TRBJ1-2; D call uncertain. Germline V gene lookup returns CDR1 SGHTA and CDR2 FQGNSA. The CDR3 sequence is 13 residues long. Trimming cost V 5 bases and J 0 bases, with 7 bases left between them. The CDR3 region has the DNA TGTGCCAGCAGCCTCACATCTAACTATGGCTACACCTTC. Amino acid sequence: CASSLTSNYGYTF.

This clone was seen only once. This sequence joins TRBV30 and TRBJ2-7; 8 bases line up with TRBD2. The germline gives CDR1 GTSNPN, CDR2 SVGIG (reference sequence). The CDR3 is made up of 14 amino acids. After removal of 3 bases from V and 3 bases from J, the junction contained 7 bases not matched to a gene. This CDR3 reads CAWRLAGTYYEQYF. The CDR3 nucleotides are TGTGCCTGGAGATTAGCGGGAACCTACTACGAGCAGTACTTC. Full variable domain (missing parts from reference TRBV30 and TRBJ2-7): SQTIHQWPATLVQPVGSPLSLECTVEGTSNPNLYWYRQAAGRGLQLLFYSVGIGQISSEVPQNLSASRPQDRQFILSSKKLLLSDSGFYLCAWRLAGTYYEQYFGPGTRLTVT.

This chain connects TRBV28 to TRBJ1-5; D is unclear. The CDR3 totals 14 residues. The V gene lost 5 bases and the J gene lost 1 base, with 9 bases spanning the gap. Germline V CDR1 and CDR2: MDHEN, SYDVKM. CDR3 sequence (DNA): TGTGCCAGCAGTCAACAGCTAAGCAATCAGCCCCAGCATTTT. This sequence encodes CASSQQLSNQPQHF.

The rearrangement uses TRBV18 and TRBJ2-3; 10 bases agree with TRBD1. V lost 3 bases to trimming and J lost 0 bases; unmatched junction nucleotides: 6. The CDR3 has 17 residues. The germline CDR1 and CDR2 sequences are KGHSH and LQKENI. The CDR3 loop reads CASSPWTGGTSTDTQYF. In DNA, the CDR3 is TGTGCCAGCTCACCGTGGACAGGGGGAACTAGCACAGATACGCAGTATTTT. Drawing the rest from reference TRBV18 and TRBJ2-3, the complete variable domain is NAGVMQNPRHLVRRRGQEARLRCSPMKGHSHVYWYRQLPEEGLKFMVYLQKENIIDESGMPKERFSAEFPKEGPSILRIQQVVRGDSAAYFCASSPWTGGTSTDTQYFGPGTRLTVL.